Below are 6 T cell receptor beta chains sequenced from a single sample in a study of response to subunit inactivated influenza vaccine (dated by TCRdb to about 2018). Library preparation employed RT-PCR. TCRdb records Illumina HiSeq 2500 as the sequencer. TCRdb applied fastp at Q25 and MiXCR to the public reads, then kept only in-frame beta chains. Duplicate CDR3 protein sequences are folded into a single record with the most common DNA and genes. The sample table shows fewer than 750,000 distinct CDR3 sequences, and about 14% are seen once. Around 10% of the sample goes to the ten largest clones. The sequences come from PBMCs from blood, collected about 13 days after vaccination. The receptors shown here come from a man aged 50 to 60 who received an inactivated influenza vaccine. Donor details come from another sample of the same person, matched by shared clones.

This clonotype was detected only a few times. In nucleotides, the CDR3 is TGTGCCACCAGCAGAGGTGGGTCTGGGGCCAACGTCCTGACTTTC. This sequence encodes CATSRGGSGANVLTF. V is TRBV15 and J is TRBJ2-6; D unclear. The germline V and J ends were trimmed by 1 base and 1 base, with 5 bases remaining between them. Germline values: CDR1 LNHNV, CDR2 YYDKDF (reference sequence). The CDR3 has 15 residues.

V and J are TRBV10-1 and TRBJ2-5, with 7 bases fitting TRBD2. Germline CDR1 is WNHNN and CDR2 is SYGVQD (reference sequence). The CDR3 is 15 amino acids. V was clipped by 6 bases and J by 3 bases; unmatched bases: 10. CDR3 nucleotide sequence: TGCGCCAGCAGCGACGCGGGGGTCACGAAAGAGACCCAGTACTTC. Amino acid sequence: CASSDAGVTKETQYF.

This clonotype has a handful of counts. This chain links TRBV12-3 or TRBV12-4 with TRBJ2-5; 7 bases are a match to TRBD2. CDR3 length: 15 residues. Trimming took 5 bases from V and 0 from J; bases not matched to a gene: 6. As DNA, the CDR3 is TGTGCCAGCAGTGCCGGGAGGCTGTACCAAGAGACCCAGTACTTC. It translates to CASSAGRLYQETQYF.

The chain carries TRBV5-1 and TRBJ2-7; 11 bases match TRBD1. The germline CDR1 and CDR2 sequences are SGHRS and YFSETQ. The ends lost 4 bases at V and 5 bases at J; junction bases unmatched: 8. This CDR3 is 15 amino acids long. The CDR3 is CASSPREDRGHEQYF. For the CDR3, the DNA is TGCGCCAGCAGCCCTAGGGAGGACAGGGGGCACGAGCAGTACTTC.

There are a few counts of this clonotype. The chain joins TRBV25-1 to TRBJ2-5; perhaps TRBD1 as D (6 bases). V was trimmed by 4 bases and J by 2 bases, leaving 35 bases between them. Germline CDR1 reads MGHDK; CDR2 reads SYGVNS. This CDR3 spans 22 amino acids. CDR3 nucleotide sequence: TGTGCCAGCAGTGGATGGGAGTGGGAAATGACCACGCCGGGACAATCACAAGAGACCCAGTACTTC. Encoded protein: CASSGWEWEMTTPGQSQETQYF.

The chain links TRBV4-3 to TRBJ1-5; 9 nucleotides match TRBD1. This CDR3 comprises 14 residues. Germline V CDR1 and CDR2: LGHNA, YSLEER. V shed 1 base and J 6 bases; nucleotides not matched to a gene: 1. DNA of the CDR3: TGCGCCAGCAGCCAAGGGACAGGGGTTCAGCCCCAGCATTTT. It yields the protein CASSQGTGVQPQHF.